A single sample is the source of the 30 T cell receptor beta chains below, sequenced in a study of blood T cell repertoires in COVID-19. Method: immunoSEQ multiplex PCR; TCRdb's copy keeps in-frame clones and lacks some. This table holds approximately 220,000 clones, roughly 80% found once. Sequenced: peripheral blood. The source is a woman between 40 and 55 years old with active or convalescent COVID-19.

The V and J genes are TRBV7-9 and TRBJ1-2, with a possible D match to TRBD1 (6 bases). This CDR3 contains 15 residues. V was trimmed by 5 bases and J by 6 bases, leaving 19 bases between them. CDR1 and CDR2 (germline): SEHNR, FQNEAQ (reference sequence). The CDR3 protein is CASSPERGHNHGYTF. CDR3 DNA: TGTGCCAGCAGCCCGGAGAGGGGACACAACCATGGCTACACCTTC.

The rearrangement links TRBV12-5 to TRBJ2-1; TRBD1 might be the D (6 bases). Trimming stripped 6 bases from V and 6 bases from J, with 6 bases between. Germline V lookup: CDR1 LGHNT, CDR2 FRNRAP. The CDR3 loop spans 11 amino acids. The CDR3 DNA is TGTGCTAGTGGACAGGGCAATGAGCAGTTCTTC. Translated, it gives CASGQGNEQFF.

The V and J genes are TRBV12-3 or TRBV12-4 and TRBJ2-7; 7 bases are a match to TRBD1. The CDR3 has 13 amino acids. Germline trimming cut 6 bases from V and 4 bases from J; bases unmatched to any gene: 6. CDR3 sequence reads: CASSRGQRYEQYF. DNA of the CDR3: TGTGCCAGCAGCCGGGGACAGCGATACGAGCAGTACTTC.

This chain uses TRBV18 with TRBJ1-1; D might be TRBD1 (6 bases). Germline lookup yields CDR1 KGHSH and CDR2 LQKENI. V lost 2 bases and J lost 3, with 16 bases in between. This CDR3 has 16 residues. The CDR3 DNA sequence: TGTGCCAGCTCACCAGGCTGGGGGCGCACGGACACTGAAGCTTTCTTT. This gives the protein CASSPGWGRTDTEAFF. Together with reference TRBV18 and TRBJ1-1, the CDR3 gives the full variable domain: NAGVMQNPRHLVRRRGQEARLRCSPMKGHSHVYWYRQLPEEGLKFMVYLQKENIIDESGMPKERFSAEFPKEGPSILRIQQVVRGDSAAYFCASSPGWGRTDTEAFFGQGTRLTVV.

This clone was picked up one time. The V and J genes are TRBV27 and TRBJ2-3; 13 bases map to TRBD2. The CDR3 covers 19 residues. Germline V gene sequence: CDR1 MNHEY, CDR2 SMNVEV (reference sequence). V dropped 6 bases and J dropped 1; count of bases not matched to a gene: 13. CDR3 sequence reads: CASSRYGTSGTRGTDTQYF. The DNA for the CDR3 is TGTGCCAGCAGCCGTTACGGGACTAGCGGGACCAGGGGCACAGATACGCAGTATTTT.

The rearrangement joins TRBV10-1 to TRBJ2-5; D ambiguous. Looked up from germline, CDR1 is WNHNN and CDR2 is SYGVQD (reference sequence). V was pared by 1 base and J by 3 bases, with 9 bases between. This CDR3 contains 14 residues. CDR3 coding DNA: TGCGCCAGCAGTGAGTTAGATACTAAAGAGACCCAGTACTTC. It codes for CASSELDTKETQYF.

The rearrangement links TRBV5-6 to TRBJ1-4, with a possible D match to TRBD1 (5 bases). The CDR3 loop spans 13 amino acids. CDR1 and CDR2 (germline): SGHDT, YYEEEE. The germline V and J ends were trimmed by 2 bases and 4 bases, with 6 bases remaining between them. The CDR3 nucleotides are TGTGCCAGCAGCTTAAGGGGTAATGAAAAACTGTTTTTT. This gives the protein CASSLRGNEKLFF.

J is TRBJ1-2 and V is TRBV24-1, with a weak D call TRBD1 (5 bases). Trimming cost V 5 bases and J 6 bases, with 12 bases left between them. CDR3 length equals 13 residues. Germline V CDR1 and CDR2: KGHDR, SFDVKD. The CDR3 reads CATSGGGADGYTF. The DNA for the CDR3 is TGTGCCACCAGTGGGGGAGGGGCAGATGGCTACACCTTC.

This chain connects TRBV9 to TRBJ2-7, with D tentatively TRBD2 (6 bases). The germline gives CDR1 SGDLS, CDR2 YYNGEE. This CDR3 comprises 15 residues. Trimming removed 0 bases at V and 3 bases at J, with 13 bases between. CDR3 loop: CASSVVPGEFYEQYF. The CDR3 nucleotides read TGTGCCAGCAGCGTAGTTCCGGGGGAATTCTACGAGCAGTACTTC. Looking up the rest from reference TRBV9 and TRBJ2-7 gives the full variable domain: DSGVTQTPKHLITATGQRVTLRCSPRSGDLSVYWYQQSLDQGLQFLIQYYNGEERAKGNILERFSAQQFPDLHSELNLSSLELGDSALYFCASSVVPGEFYEQYFGPGTRLTVT.

The chain joins TRBV6-1 to TRBJ1-5; D is unresolved. Germline V gives CDR1 MNHNS, CDR2 SASEGT. The CDR3 has 14 residues. V lost 3 bases and J 5 bases, leaving 11 bases between the germline ends. CDR3 in DNA: TGTGCCAGCAGTGACCCTTGGAGGGATCAGCCCCAGCATTTT. Translation: CASSDPWRDQPQHF.

The chain combines TRBV4-2 with TRBJ2-3, with D perhaps TRBD2 (6 bases). CDR1 is LGHNA and CDR2 is YNFKEQ in the germline V gene. V was shortened by 0 bases and J by 6 bases, with 19 bases between the two germline ends. This CDR3 has 17 residues. The CDR3 spells CASSQDVLAISSDTQYF. In DNA form, the CDR3 reads TGTGCCAGCAGCCAAGATGTACTAGCTATATCTTCTGATACGCAGTATTTT.

The V call is TRBV11-3, the J call TRBJ2-5, with D possibly TRBD2 on 5 matching bases. This CDR3 region has 13 residues. The germline V and J ends were trimmed by 5 bases and 3 bases, with 10 bases remaining between them. Germline loops: CDR1 SGHNT, CDR2 YENEEA. DNA for the CDR3: TGTGCCAGCAGCCCGAGGGCCGAAGAGACCCAGTACTTC. It yields the protein CASSPRAEETQYF.

The chain recombines TRBV6-2 or TRBV6-3 with TRBJ1-5; the match to TRBD1 covers 11 bases. Germline V gene data show CDR1 as MNHEY and CDR2 as SVGEGT. V was pared by 5 bases and J by 6 bases, with 3 bases of the junction left unmatched. CDR3 length equals 14 residues. The CDR3 nucleotides are TGTGCCAGCAGTGGACAGGGGGCTATTCAGCCCCAGCATTTT. Translating it yields CASSGQGAIQPQHF.

The rearrangement links TRBV27 to TRBJ2-3; D unclear. CDR1 and CDR2 from the germline V gene are MNHEY and SMNVEV (reference sequence). CDR3 length: 15 residues. The ends were cut back, 6 bases at V and 0 bases at J, with 13 bases in the middle. CDR3 amino acids: CASSSEAPSTDTQYF. CDR3 sequence (DNA): TGTGCCAGCAGCTCAGAGGCTCCAAGCACAGATACGCAGTATTTT.

The chain carries TRBV24-1 and TRBJ2-7; the D gene is possibly TRBD2 (7 bases). The V end lost 9 bases, the J end lost 5 bases, and 13 bases lay between the germline ends. The CDR3 sequence is 12 residues long. Looked up from germline, CDR1 is KGHDR and CDR2 is SFDVKD. CDR3 sequence reads: CATRGGGNEQYF. CDR3 in DNA: TGTGCCACCCGTGGGGGGGGCAACGAGCAGTACTTC.

The rearrangement joins TRBV28 to TRBJ1-4, with a possible D match to TRBD1 (6 bases). Deletions cut 5 bases from V and 4 bases from J, with 14 bases between. This CDR3 region has 15 residues. Germline V gene lookup returns CDR1 MDHEN and CDR2 SYDVKM. The CDR3 protein is CASSGGDTINEKLFF. CDR3 bases: TGTGCCAGCAGTGGGGGGGACACAATTAATGAAAAACTGTTTTTT. The full variable domain, rest sourced from reference TRBV28 and TRBJ1-4, is DVKVTQSSRYLVKRTGEKVFLECVQDMDHENMFWYRQDPGLGLRLIYFSYDVKMKEKGDIPEGYSVSREKKERFSLILESASTNQTSMYLCASSGGDTINEKLFFGSGTQLSVL.

The chain uses TRBV28 and TRBJ1-2; D unclear. Per germline, CDR1 MDHEN and CDR2 SYDVKM. CDR3 length equals 11 residues. The V end lost 6 bases, the J end lost 5 bases, and 7 bases lay between the germline ends. CDR3 nucleotides: TGTGCCAGCAGAGGAGGGTATGGCTACACCTTC. The encoded protein is CASRGGYGYTF.

The V call is TRBV5-1, the J call TRBJ1-6, with TRBD1 matching 9 bases. CDR1 SGHRS and CDR2 YFSETQ come from the germline V gene. V shed 0 bases, J shed 9 bases, and the junction held 7 bases outside the gene matches. The CDR3 has 16 residues. Here the CDR3 DNA reads TGCGCCAGCAGCTTGGTGGGACAGGGCCAAGGTTCACCCCTCCACTTT. Protein sequence: CASSLVGQGQGSPLHF.

The chain links TRBV18 to TRBJ1-5; no clear D gene. V was cut by 3 bases and J by 9 bases, with 15 bases left in between. Germline CDR1 and CDR2: KGHSH and LQKENI. The length of the CDR3 is 14 residues. The CDR3 is CASSPRQDTPPQHF. The CDR3 DNA reads TGTGCCAGCTCACCCCGACAAGACACCCCGCCCCAGCATTTT. Full variable domain (missing parts from reference TRBV18 and TRBJ1-5): NAGVMQNPRHLVRRRGQEARLRCSPMKGHSHVYWYRQLPEEGLKFMVYLQKENIIDESGMPKERFSAEFPKEGPSILRIQQVVRGDSAAYFCASSPRQDTPPQHFGDGTRLSIL.

The CDR3 coding sequence is TGTGCCACCAGTGGGCTGGGAGGGGGTCGGGAGCCCCAGCATTTT. Translated, it gives CATSGLGGGREPQHF. The chain joins TRBV24-1 to TRBJ1-5; possible D gene TRBD1, 6 bases. The V gene lost 5 bases and the J gene lost 8 bases, with 18 bases spanning the gap. The CDR3 runs to 15 residues. CDR1 KGHDR and CDR2 SFDVKD come from the germline V gene.

The chain links TRBV29-1 to TRBJ2-2; TRBD1 aligns across 10 bases. The CDR3 sequence is 16 residues long. CDR1 is SQVTM, CDR2 ANQGSEA, per germline. Losses at the gene ends were 4 bases for V and 7 bases for J; bases not matched to a gene: 12. The CDR3 DNA sequence: TGCAGCGTTGCTCGGACAGGGGGAGTAGGGAACGGGGAGCTGTTTTTT. Translation gives CSVARTGGVGNGELFF.

In its sample, this clone was seen a few times. The chain carries TRBV5-1 and TRBJ2-7; tentatively, D is TRBD2 (5 bases). This CDR3 contains 15 residues. V lost 0 bases to trimming and J lost 0 bases, with 10 bases between them. Germline V lookup: CDR1 SGHRS, CDR2 YFSETQ. In DNA form, the CDR3 reads TGCGCCAGCAGCTTGGGGGGAGAGCTCTCCTACGAGCAGTACTTC. The encoded protein is CASSLGGELSYEQYF.

The chain couples TRBV24-1 to TRBJ1-5, with 7 bases aligning to TRBD1. In germline, CDR1 is KGHDR, CDR2 SFDVKD. J lost 2 bases, V lost 9 bases, and 0 bases had no gene match. This CDR3 contains 12 residues. In DNA form, the CDR3 reads TGTGCCACCGGACAGGGCAATCAGCCCCAGCATTTT. It yields the protein CATGQGNQPQHF.

The V gene is TRBV19, the J gene TRBJ2-2; 8 bases match TRBD1. Germline values: CDR1 LNHDA, CDR2 SQIVND (reference sequence). J was trimmed by 2 bases and V by 7 bases; bases with no gene match: 9. The CDR3 sequence is 16 residues long. The DNA of the CDR3 is TGTGCCAGTACCTCCGGGACAGGTCTCAACACCGGGGAGCTGTTTTTT. Amino acid sequence: CASTSGTGLNTGELFF.

The rearrangement links TRBV29-1 to TRBJ1-1; 8 nucleotides match TRBD1. Germline V CDR1 and CDR2: SQVTM, ANQGSEA. Trimming took 7 bases from V and 0 from J; bases not matched to a gene: 4. This CDR3 spans 13 amino acids. CDR3 residues: CSGWGQVNTEAFF. DNA for the CDR3: TGCAGCGGCTGGGGACAGGTGAACACTGAAGCTTTCTTT.

The J gene is TRBJ2-5, the V gene TRBV6-5; 7 bases are shared with TRBD1. With V trimmed by 7 bases and J by 5 bases, 13 bases remained unmatched. Looked up from germline, CDR1 is MNHEY and CDR2 is SVGAGI. The CDR3 contains 15 residues. The CDR3 loop reads CASIVNRGASETQYF. In DNA, the CDR3 is TGTGCCAGCATAGTGAACAGGGGAGCTAGTGAGACCCAGTACTTC.

This chain joins TRBV5-6 and TRBJ1-2; 9 nucleotides agree with TRBD1. V lost 4 bases, J lost 3 bases, and 7 bases stayed unmatched. The CDR3 has 15 residues. In germline, CDR1 is SGHDT, CDR2 YYEEEE. This CDR3 reads CASSALDRGDYGYTF. As DNA, the CDR3 is TGTGCCAGCAGCGCTCTTGACAGGGGGGACTATGGCTACACCTTC. Complete variable domain (other parts from reference TRBV5-6 and TRBJ1-2): DAGVTQSPTHLIKTRGQQVTLRCSPKSGHDTVSWYQQALGQGPQFIFQYYEEEERQRGNFPDRFSGHQFPNYSSELNVNALLLGDSALYLCASSALDRGDYGYTFGSGTRLTVV.

The rearrangement links TRBV7-9 to TRBJ2-3; D is perhaps TRBD1 (5 bases). The V gene lost 4 bases and the J gene lost 6 bases, with 11 bases spanning the gap. The germline V gene encodes CDR1 SEHNR and CDR2 FQNEAQ (reference sequence). The CDR3 contains 13 residues. For the CDR3, the DNA is TGTGCCAGCAGCTCCAGGGCGGCGGATACGCAGTATTTT. This gives the protein CASSSRAADTQYF.

The J gene is TRBJ2-7, the V gene TRBV14; D not certain. CDR1 SGHDN and CDR2 FVKESK come from the germline V gene. This CDR3 has 14 residues. Between the trimmed V and J ends, which lost 0 bases and 3 bases, there was a span of 9 bases. CDR3 in amino acids: CASSQEYSGYEQYF. CDR3 coding DNA: TGTGCCAGCAGCCAAGAATACAGTGGCTACGAGCAGTACTTC.

The chain joins TRBV27 to TRBJ2-2, with 7 nucleotides matching TRBD2. Germline V gives CDR1 MNHEY, CDR2 SMNVEV (reference sequence). V was clipped by 1 base and J by 1 base; unmatched bases: 3. This CDR3 region has 16 residues. The chain's CDR3 is CASSLYSGGNTGELFF. The CDR3, as DNA: TGTGCCAGCAGTTTATACTCGGGAGGGAACACCGGGGAGCTGTTTTTT.